This T cell receptor beta chain is drawn from a study of beta chain features in type 1 diabetes. The study's findings and limits: Across all four CD4+ subsets, people with type 1 diabetes showed modestly shorter TCRB CDR3s.

Trimming took off 4 bases at V and 8 bases at J, with 9 bases between the two ends. The CDR3 totals 12 residues. Germline CDR1 and CDR2: SGHAT and FQDESV (reference sequence). Regarding this clone: No antigen is known for it.

Sequencing targeted expressed TCRB transcripts, as all isolated RNA had been reverse transcribed. Sequenced by immunoSEQ multiplex PCR; TCRdb stores in-frame clones only, minus some. The sample shows some 350,000 clones, around 10% of them seen only once. Sequencing input: central memory CD4+ T cells from blood. This sequence joins TRBV11-1 and TRBJ2-1; D call uncertain. The source is a man younger than 45 with type 1 diabetes. CDR3 amino acids: CASSSLVDEQFF. The CDR3 coding sequence is TGTGCCAGCAGCTCTCTTGTAGATGAGCAGTTCTTC.